What follows is one T cell receptor (beta chain) and its context. What it binds is unknown. The sample belongs to a study of T-cell memory formation after mild COVID-19. Study-level points and caveats: A second wave expanding day 15 to 37 was CD4+-biased; contracting clones were balanced. The pre-infection memory compartment contained some responding clones, suggesting cross-reactive memory joined.

This CDR3 has 13 residues. V dropped 5 bases and J dropped 3; count of bases not matched to a gene: 4. CDR1 SGHAT and CDR2 FQNNGV come from the germline V gene. Sample barcodes and UMIs were carried by the TCR alpha and TCR beta cDNA libraries that 5'RACE generated with constant-segment primers. TCRdb independently ran MiXCR on the 5' RACE reads; one entry per CDR3 protein. The sample lists hundreds of thousands of distinct CDR3 sequences, around a quarter occurring once. The sequenced material came from PBMCs or a T cell subset sorted from them (not recorded which). This chain uses TRBV11-2 with TRBJ2-7; 7 nucleotides align to TRBD1. The receptor was isolated from an adult woman who had mild COVID-19 (a few samples of this study predate the infection). Cell type and time point are not known. CDR3 in DNA: TGTGCCAGCAGCCGGGGACAGAACTACGAGCAGTACTTC. This translates into CASSRGQNYEQYF.